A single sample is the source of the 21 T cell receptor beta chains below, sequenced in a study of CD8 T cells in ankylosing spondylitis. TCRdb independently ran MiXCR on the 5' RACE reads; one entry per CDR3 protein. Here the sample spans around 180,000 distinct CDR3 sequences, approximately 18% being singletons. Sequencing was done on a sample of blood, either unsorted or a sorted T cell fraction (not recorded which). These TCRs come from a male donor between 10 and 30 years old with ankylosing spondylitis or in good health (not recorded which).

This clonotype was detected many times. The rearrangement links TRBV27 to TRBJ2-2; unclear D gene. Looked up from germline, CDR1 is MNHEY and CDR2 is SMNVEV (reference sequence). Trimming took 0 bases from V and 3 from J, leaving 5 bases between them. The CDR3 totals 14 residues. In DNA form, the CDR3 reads TGTGCCAGCAGTTTATCGGGATACACCGGGGAGCTGTTTTTT. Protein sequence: CASSLSGYTGELFF.

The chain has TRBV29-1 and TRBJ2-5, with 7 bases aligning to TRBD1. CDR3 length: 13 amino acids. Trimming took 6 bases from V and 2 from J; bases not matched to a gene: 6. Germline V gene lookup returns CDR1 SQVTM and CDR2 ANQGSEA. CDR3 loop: CSVLARGQETQYF. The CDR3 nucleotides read TGCAGCGTCCTCGCCAGGGGGCAAGAGACCCAGTACTTC.

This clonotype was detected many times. This CDR3 is CASSSDFYEQYF. DNA of the CDR3: TGTGCCAGCAGCTCCGACTTCTACGAGCAGTACTTC. The V gene is TRBV7-9, the J gene TRBJ2-7; D is undetermined. The germline V gene encodes CDR1 SEHNR and CDR2 FQNEAQ (reference sequence). The CDR3 is 12 amino acids. The V gene lost 4 bases and the J gene lost 3 bases, with 7 bases spanning the gap.

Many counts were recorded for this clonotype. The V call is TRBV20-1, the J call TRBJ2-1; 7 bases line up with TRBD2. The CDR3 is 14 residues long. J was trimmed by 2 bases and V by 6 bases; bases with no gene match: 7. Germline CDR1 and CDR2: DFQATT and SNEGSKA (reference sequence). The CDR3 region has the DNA TGCAGTGCCCAACTAGCGAAAACCTACAATGAGCAGTTCTTC. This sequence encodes CSAQLAKTYNEQFF.

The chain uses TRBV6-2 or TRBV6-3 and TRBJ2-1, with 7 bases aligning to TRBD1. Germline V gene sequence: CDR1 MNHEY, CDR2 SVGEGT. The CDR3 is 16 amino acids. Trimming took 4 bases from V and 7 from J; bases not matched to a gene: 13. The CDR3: CASSSTTTGYRNEQFF. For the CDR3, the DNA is TGTGCCAGCAGTTCCACCACGACAGGGTATCGGAATGAGCAGTTCTTC.

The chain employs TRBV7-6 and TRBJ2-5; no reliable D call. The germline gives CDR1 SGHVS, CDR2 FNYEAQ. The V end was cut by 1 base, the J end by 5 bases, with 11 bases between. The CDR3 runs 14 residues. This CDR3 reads CASSLEIADETQYF. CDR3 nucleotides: TGTGCCAGCAGCTTAGAAATAGCTGACGAGACCCAGTACTTC.

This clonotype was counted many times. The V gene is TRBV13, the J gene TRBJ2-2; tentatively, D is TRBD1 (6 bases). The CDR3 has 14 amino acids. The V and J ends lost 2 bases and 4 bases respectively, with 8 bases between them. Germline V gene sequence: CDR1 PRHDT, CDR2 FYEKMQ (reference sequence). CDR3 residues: CASSLFRGTGELFF. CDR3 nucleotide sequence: TGTGCCAGCAGCTTATTCAGGGGCACCGGGGAGCTGTTTTTT. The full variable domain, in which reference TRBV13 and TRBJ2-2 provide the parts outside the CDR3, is AAGVIQSPRHLIKEKRETATLKCYPIPRHDTVYWYQQGPGQDPQFLISFYEKMQSDKGSIPDRFSAQQFSDYHSELNMSSLELGDSALYFCASSLFRGTGELFFGEGSRLTVL.

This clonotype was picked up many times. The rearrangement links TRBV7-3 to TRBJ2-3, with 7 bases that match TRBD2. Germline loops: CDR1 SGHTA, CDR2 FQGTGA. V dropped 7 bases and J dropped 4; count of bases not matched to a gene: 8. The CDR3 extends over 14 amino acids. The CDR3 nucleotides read TGTGCCAGCACCCTAAGCGCGGGGGCAGATACGCAGTATTTT. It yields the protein CASTLSAGADTQYF.

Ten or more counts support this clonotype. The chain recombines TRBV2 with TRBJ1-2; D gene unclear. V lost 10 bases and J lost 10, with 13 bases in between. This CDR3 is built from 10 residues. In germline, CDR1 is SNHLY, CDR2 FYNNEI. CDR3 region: CATAWADYTF. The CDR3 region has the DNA TGTGCCACAGCATGGGCAGACTACACCTTC.

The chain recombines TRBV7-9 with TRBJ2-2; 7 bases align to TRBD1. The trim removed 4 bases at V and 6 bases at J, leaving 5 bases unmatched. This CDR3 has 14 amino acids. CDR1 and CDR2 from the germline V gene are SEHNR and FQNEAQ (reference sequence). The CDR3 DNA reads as TGTGCCAGCAGCTGGGAGACAGGGCCCGGGGAGCTGTTTTTT. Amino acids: CASSWETGPGELFF.

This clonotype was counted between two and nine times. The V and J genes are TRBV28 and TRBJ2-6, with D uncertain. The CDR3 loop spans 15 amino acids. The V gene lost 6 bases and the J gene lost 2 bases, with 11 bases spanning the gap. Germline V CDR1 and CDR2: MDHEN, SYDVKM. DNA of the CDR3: TGTGCCAGCAGCATTGGTGTGGCTGGGGCCAACGTCCTGACTTTC. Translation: CASSIGVAGANVLTF.

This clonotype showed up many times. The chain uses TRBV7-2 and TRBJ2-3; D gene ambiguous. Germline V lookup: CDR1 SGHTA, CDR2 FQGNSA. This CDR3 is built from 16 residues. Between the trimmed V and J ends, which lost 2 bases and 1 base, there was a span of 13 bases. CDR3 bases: TGTGCCAGCAGCTTAAGTAACCTCAGACGCACAGATACGCAGTATTTT. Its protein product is CASSLSNLRRTDTQYF.

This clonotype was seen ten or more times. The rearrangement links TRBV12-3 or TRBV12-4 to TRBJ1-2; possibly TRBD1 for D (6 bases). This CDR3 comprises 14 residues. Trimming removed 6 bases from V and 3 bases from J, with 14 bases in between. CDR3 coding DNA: TGTGCCAGCAGGCAACAGGGAGGGGACTATGGCTACACCTTC. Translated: CASRQQGGDYGYTF.

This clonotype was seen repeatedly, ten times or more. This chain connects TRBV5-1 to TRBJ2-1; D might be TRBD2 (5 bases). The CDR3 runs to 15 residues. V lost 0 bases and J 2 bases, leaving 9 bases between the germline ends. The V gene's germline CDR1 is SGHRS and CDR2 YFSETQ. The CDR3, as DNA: TGCGCCAGCAGCTTGGATCACGGGACCTACAATGAGCAGTTCTTC. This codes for CASSLDHGTYNEQFF. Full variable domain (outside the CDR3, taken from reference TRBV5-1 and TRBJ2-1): KAGVTQTPRYLIKTRGQQVTLSCSPISGHRSVSWYQQTPGQGLQFLFEYFSETQRNKGNFPGRFSGRQFSNSRSEMNVSTLELGDSALYLCASSLDHGTYNEQFFGPGTRLTVL.

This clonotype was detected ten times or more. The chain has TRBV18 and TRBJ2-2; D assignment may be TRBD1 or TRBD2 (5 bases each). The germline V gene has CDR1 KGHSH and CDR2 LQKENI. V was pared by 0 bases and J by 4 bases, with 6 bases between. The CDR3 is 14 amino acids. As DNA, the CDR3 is TGTGCCAGCTCACCACCCGGGACCACCGGGGAGCTGTTTTTT. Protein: CASSPPGTTGELFF.

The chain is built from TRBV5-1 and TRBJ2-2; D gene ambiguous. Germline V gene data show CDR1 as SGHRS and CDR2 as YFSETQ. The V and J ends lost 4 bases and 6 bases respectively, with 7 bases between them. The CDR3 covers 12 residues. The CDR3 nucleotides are TGCGCCAGCAGCATCCAATCCGGGGAGCTGTTTTTT. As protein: CASSIQSGELFF.

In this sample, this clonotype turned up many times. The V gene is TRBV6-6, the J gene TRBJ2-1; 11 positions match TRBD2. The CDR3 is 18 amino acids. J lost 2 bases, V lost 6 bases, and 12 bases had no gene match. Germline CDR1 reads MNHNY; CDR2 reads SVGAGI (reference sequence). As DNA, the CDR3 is TGTGCCAGCAGACCTATCACCGGGACTAGCGGCACCTACAATGAGCAGTTCTTC. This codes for CASRPITGTSGTYNEQFF.

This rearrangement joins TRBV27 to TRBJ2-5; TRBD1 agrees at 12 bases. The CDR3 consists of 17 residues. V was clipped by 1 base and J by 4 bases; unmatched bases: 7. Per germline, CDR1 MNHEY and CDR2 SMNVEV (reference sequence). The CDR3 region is CASSLWGDRGLGETQYF. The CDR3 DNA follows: TGTGCCAGCAGTTTATGGGGGGACAGGGGGCTCGGAGAGACCCAGTACTTC.

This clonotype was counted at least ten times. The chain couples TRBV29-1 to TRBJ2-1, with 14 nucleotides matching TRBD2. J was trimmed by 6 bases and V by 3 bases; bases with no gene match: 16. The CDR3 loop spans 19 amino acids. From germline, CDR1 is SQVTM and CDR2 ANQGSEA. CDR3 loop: CSVDGTGSQGLAGVNEQFF. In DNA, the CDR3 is TGCAGCGTTGATGGTACAGGGAGCCAGGGACTAGCGGGAGTCAATGAGCAGTTCTTC.

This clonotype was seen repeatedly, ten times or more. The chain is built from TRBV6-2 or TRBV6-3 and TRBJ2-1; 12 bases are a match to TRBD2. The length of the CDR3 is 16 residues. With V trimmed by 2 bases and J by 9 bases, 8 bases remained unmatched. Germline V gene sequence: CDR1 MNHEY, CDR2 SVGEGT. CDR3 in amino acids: CASSYASGRAPGEQFF. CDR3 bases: TGTGCCAGCAGTTACGCTAGCGGGAGGGCCCCAGGTGAGCAGTTCTTC.

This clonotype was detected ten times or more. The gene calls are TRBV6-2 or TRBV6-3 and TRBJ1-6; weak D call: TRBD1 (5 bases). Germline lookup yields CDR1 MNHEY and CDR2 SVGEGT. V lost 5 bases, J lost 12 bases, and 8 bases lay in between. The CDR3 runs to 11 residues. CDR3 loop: CASSGHQPLHF. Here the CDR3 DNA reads TGTGCCAGCAGTGGACACCAACCCCTCCACTTT.